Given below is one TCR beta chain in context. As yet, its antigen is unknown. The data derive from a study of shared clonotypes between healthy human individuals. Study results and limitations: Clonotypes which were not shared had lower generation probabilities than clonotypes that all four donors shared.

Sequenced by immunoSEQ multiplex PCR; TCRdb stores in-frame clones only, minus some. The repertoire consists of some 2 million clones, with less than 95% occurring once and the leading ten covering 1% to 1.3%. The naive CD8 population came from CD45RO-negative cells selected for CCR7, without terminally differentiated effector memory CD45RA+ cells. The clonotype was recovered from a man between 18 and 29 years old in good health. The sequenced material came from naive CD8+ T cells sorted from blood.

The CDR3 here is CASSYSLVNYGYTF. The CDR3 nucleotides are TGTGCCAGCAGTTACTCGCTAGTTAACTATGGCTACACCTTC. The rearrangement uses TRBV6-5 and TRBJ1-2; D not resolved. The V end lost 0 bases, the J end lost 1 base, and 6 bases lay between the germline ends. The germline gives CDR1 MNHEY, CDR2 SVGAGI. The CDR3 sequence is 14 residues long.